This record concerns one T cell receptor (beta chain) sequence. Its target is not known. Trimming stripped 1 base from V and 0 bases from J, with 7 bases between. Germline V lookup: CDR1 SGHTS, CDR2 YDEGEE. This CDR3 contains 15 residues. These data come from a study of T cell repertoires in cytomegalovirus infection. Overall study context: Carrying CMV and the relevant HLA type showed in public TCR beta signatures.

TCRdb fed the reads into MiXCR, producing one record per CDR3 protein. The sample carries approximately 910,000 distinct CDR3 sequences, approximately 31% recorded once. Specimen: cultured CD8+ T cells from PBMCs, collected from culture after CMV antigen stimulation. The receptor comes from a human donor in good health (CMV status not recorded). Some clones in this sample may be carry-over from other donors' samples. This sequence joins TRBV5-8 and TRBJ1-4; D ambiguous. Written as DNA, the CDR3 is TGTGCCAGCAGCTTGACGGCTTCAACTAATGAAAAACTGTTTTTT. Its translation is CASSLTASTNEKLFF.